This T cell receptor beta chain appears in the sequencing data of a study of blood T cell repertoires in COVID-19. For the study at large: Sources were T cells, B-cell-depleted T cells, or PBMCs; the material itself was cDNA or gDNA.

Among Cohort 3 donors, those recovered had two negative PCRs, clearance, or symptom resolution. Libraries were prepared by immunoSEQ multiplex PCR; TCRdb keeps only in-frame clonotypes and omits some of them. Of under 150,000 clones listed, around four fifths are singletons. The germline CDR1 and CDR2 sequences are LGHDT and YNNKEL (reference sequence). Trimming left V 0 bases short and J 1 base short, with 6 bases between. The CDR3 is made up of 14 amino acids. Material for sequencing was PBMCs or T cells enriched from blood (not recorded which). J is TRBJ1-2 and V is TRBV3-1 (or the pseudogene TRBV3-2), with D unclear. The sequence was obtained from a man younger than 45 who had recovered from COVID-19. CDR3 in DNA: TGTGCCAGCAGCCAAGATCCAGGTAACTATGGCTACACCTTC. It encodes CASSQDPGNYGYTF.